Below, 2 T cell receptor beta chains from the same sample are listed, as sequenced in a study of CD8 T cells in Susac syndrome. An input of roughly 0.5 to 1 ug of RNA was subjected to reverse transcription using random hexamers. TCRdb used MiXCR to reprocess the immunoSEQ multiplex PCR reads, holding one entry per CDR3 protein. The sample lists 150,000 to 200,000 distinct CDR3 sequences, approximately 93% occurring once. The sample comprised CD4+ T cells from PBMCs. The receptors were gathered from a human donor with multiple sclerosis.

V and J are TRBV6-2 or TRBV6-3 and TRBJ1-1, with D maybe TRBD1 (5 bases). This CDR3 has 15 residues. V lost 2 bases and J 1 base, leaving 11 bases between the germline ends. CDR1 and CDR2 from the germline V gene are MNHEY and SVGEGT. DNA for the CDR3: TGTGCCAGCAGTTACCCGGCAACAGGGAACACTGAAGCTTTCTTT. Translated: CASSYPATGNTEAFF.

The chain joins TRBV20-1 to TRBJ2-7, with 8 bases fitting TRBD2. The CDR3 contains 13 residues. V dropped 6 bases and J dropped 0; count of bases not matched to a gene: 4. The germline CDR1 and CDR2 sequences are DFQATT and SNEGSKA (reference sequence). CDR3 in amino acids: CSAPSGSSYEQYF. CDR3 sequence (DNA): TGCAGTGCCCCGAGCGGGAGCTCCTACGAGCAGTACTTC.